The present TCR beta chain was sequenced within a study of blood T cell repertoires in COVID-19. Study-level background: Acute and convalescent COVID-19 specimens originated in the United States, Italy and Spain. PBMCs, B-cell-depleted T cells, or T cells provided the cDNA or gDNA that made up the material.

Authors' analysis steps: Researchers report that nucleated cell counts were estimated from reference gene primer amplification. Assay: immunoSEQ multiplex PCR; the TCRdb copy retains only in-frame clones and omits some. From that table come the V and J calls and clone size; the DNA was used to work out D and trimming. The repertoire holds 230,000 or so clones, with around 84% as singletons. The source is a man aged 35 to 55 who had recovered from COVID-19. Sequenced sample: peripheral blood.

The CDR3 region has the DNA TGTGCCAGCAGTGCGACTCCCGGGACTAGCGCGTTCTACAATGAGCAGTTCTTC. This codes for CASSATPGTSAFYNEQFF. The chain couples TRBV25-1 to TRBJ2-1, with TRBD2 matching over 10 bases. After removal of 4 bases from V and 3 bases from J, the junction contained 12 bases not matched to a gene. This CDR3 spans 18 amino acids. Germline V CDR1 and CDR2: MGHDK, SYGVNS.